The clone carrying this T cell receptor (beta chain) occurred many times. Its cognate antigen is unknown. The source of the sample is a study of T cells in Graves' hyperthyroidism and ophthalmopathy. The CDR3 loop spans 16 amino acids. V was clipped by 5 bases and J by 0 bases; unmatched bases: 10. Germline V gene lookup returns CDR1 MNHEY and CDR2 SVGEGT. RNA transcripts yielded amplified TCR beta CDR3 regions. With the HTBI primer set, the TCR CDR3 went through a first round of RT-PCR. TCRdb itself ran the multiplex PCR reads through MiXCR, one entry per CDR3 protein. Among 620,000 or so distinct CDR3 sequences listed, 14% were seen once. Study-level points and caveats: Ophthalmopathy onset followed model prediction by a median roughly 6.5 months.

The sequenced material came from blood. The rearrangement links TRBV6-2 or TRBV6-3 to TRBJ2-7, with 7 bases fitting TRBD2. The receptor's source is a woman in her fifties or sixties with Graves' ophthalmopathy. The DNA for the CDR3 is TGTGCCAGCAGTGCGGTTGAAGCGGGAAACTCCTACGAGCAGTACTTC. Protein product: CASSAVEAGNSYEQYF.